This T cell receptor (beta chain) comes out of a study of T cell clusters in autoimmune cytopenias. The study's findings and limits: Primary autoimmune cytopenia patients seemingly lacked the physiological T cell clusters found in healthy donors.

Germline CDR1 reads DFQATT; CDR2 reads SNEGSKA (reference sequence). The CDR3 extends over 13 amino acids. Points on this clonotype: Its antigen is currently unknown.

Each sample's input was approximately 270 ng genomic DNA, 30,000 to 45,000 genome equivalents. TRB was amplified by touch-down multiplex PCR, primer pools A and B combined. TCRdb reanalyzed the multiplex PCR reads, giving one entry per CDR3 protein sequence and no DNA. Its listing shows some 3,000 distinct CDR3 sequences. This clonotype was sampled from a human donor with an autoimmune cytopenia or autoimmune hepatitis (not recorded which). Material for sequencing was peripheral blood. The chain carries TRBV20-1 and TRBJ1-1; absent DNA, TCRdb's TRBD1 call cannot be checked. CDR3 protein: CSAMSGGGKIAFF.